The 23 T cell receptor beta chains given below trace back to one sample, sequenced in a study of blood T cell repertoires in COVID-19. The protocol was immunoSEQ multiplex PCR, while the TCRdb copy is restricted to in-frame clones and leaves out a portion. The sample shows approximately 200,000 clones, 65% to 85% of them seen only once. Material for sequencing was peripheral blood. The receptors derive from a woman in her twenties or thirties who had recovered from COVID-19.

V and J are TRBV18 and TRBJ1-4, with D uncertain. The CDR3 has 15 amino acids. V was trimmed by 2 bases and J by 0 bases, leaving 7 bases between them. In germline, CDR1 is KGHSH, CDR2 LQKENI. This CDR3 reads CASSPDGATNEKLFF. CDR3 nucleotide sequence: TGTGCCAGCTCACCAGACGGAGCAACTAATGAAAAACTGTTTTTT.

This clone was recorded only once. V is TRBV12-3 or TRBV12-4 and J is TRBJ2-1; D is possibly TRBD2 (5 bases). This CDR3 is built from 12 residues. Deletions cut 7 bases from V and 10 bases from J, with 14 bases between. For the CDR3, the DNA is TGTGCCAGCACCTCTGGGCCGGGAGAGCAGTTCTTC. Protein sequence: CASTSGPGEQFF.

This clone has just one count. The chain uses TRBV12-5 and TRBJ2-5, with D possibly TRBD2 on 5 matching bases. This CDR3 is 12 amino acids long. The germline gives CDR1 LGHNT, CDR2 FRNRAP. V dropped 2 bases and J dropped 7 bases, with 8 bases sitting between them. The CDR3 sequence is CASGLNGGTQYF. The CDR3, as DNA: TGTGCTAGTGGTTTGAACGGAGGGACCCAGTACTTC.

V gene TRBV24-1 combines with J gene TRBJ2-1; 8 bases are shared with TRBD1. The CDR3 consists of 16 residues. Germline V gene sequence: CDR1 KGHDR, CDR2 SFDVKD. V shed 4 bases, J shed 0 bases, and the junction held 4 bases outside the gene matches. The DNA of the CDR3 is TGTGCCACCAGTGACAGGACAGGGACCTCCTACAATGAGCAGTTCTTC. Protein sequence: CATSDRTGTSYNEQFF.

This chain uses TRBV4-1 with TRBJ2-1; D uncertain. The CDR3 consists of 13 residues. Germline V gene sequence: CDR1 MGHRA, CDR2 YSYEKL. V was clipped by 1 base and J by 9 bases, with 10 bases between them. The CDR3 protein is CASSQGEDREQFF. The DNA for the CDR3 is TGCGCCAGCAGCCAAGGAGAGGATCGTGAGCAGTTCTTC.

The chain recombines TRBV6-1 with TRBJ2-4; 10 nucleotides agree with TRBD1. The CDR3 is 18 amino acids. Looked up from germline, CDR1 is MNHNS and CDR2 is SASEGT. V was clipped by 0 bases and J by 0 bases; unmatched bases: 5. DNA of the CDR3: TGTGCCAGCAGTGAAGCTCTGGGACAGGGGAGAGCCAAAAACATTCAGTACTTC. Protein sequence: CASSEALGQGRAKNIQYF.

The chain has TRBV14 and TRBJ2-4; 9 nucleotides match TRBD1. The V and J ends lost 2 bases and 3 bases, in that order; junction bases with no gene match: 11. This CDR3 contains 18 residues. Germline V gene data show CDR1 as SGHDN and CDR2 as FVKESK. The CDR3 DNA follows: TGTGCCAGCAGCCAATTTCGCTCGGACAGGGGACGCAAAAACATTCAGTACTTC. Its protein product is CASSQFRSDRGRKNIQYF.

This clone has a single count. V usage is TRBV18 and J usage is TRBJ2-2; D gene ambiguous. The CDR3 has 11 amino acids. Germline assignment: CDR1 KGHSH and CDR2 LQKENI. Trimming removed 8 bases at V and 7 bases at J, with 8 bases between. This chain's CDR3 is CASTDGGELFF. The CDR3 DNA is TGTGCCAGCACAGACGGCGGGGAGCTGTTTTTT.

The V and J genes are TRBV2 and TRBJ2-7; 8 bases map to TRBD1. V lost 7 bases, J lost 6 bases, and 8 bases stayed unmatched. This CDR3 is built from 13 residues. In germline, CDR1 is SNHLY, CDR2 FYNNEI. The CDR3 DNA follows: TGTGCCAGCATAACAGGGGGGCATCGCGAGCAGTACTTC. Residues: CASITGGHREQYF.

This clone was seen just once. The chain couples TRBV6-4 to TRBJ2-1, with TRBD2 matching 7 bases. After removal of 0 bases from V and 10 bases from J, the junction contained 3 bases not matched to a gene. The CDR3 consists of 13 residues. Germline CDR1 is MRHNA and CDR2 is SNTAGT. CDR3 amino acids: CASSDSGGGEQFF. CDR3 nucleotides: TGTGCCAGCAGTGACTCTGGGGGAGGGGAGCAGTTCTTC.

CDR3 in amino acids: CASSGGQGAYGYTF. The CDR3 DNA is TGTGCCAGCAGCGGGGGACAGGGGGCCTATGGCTACACCTTC. This rearrangement joins TRBV9 to TRBJ1-2, with 12 bases matching TRBD1. Losses at the gene ends were 3 bases for V and 4 bases for J; bases not matched to a gene: 1. CDR1 is SGDLS and CDR2 is YYNGEE in the germline V gene. The CDR3 is made up of 14 amino acids.

This clone was seen only once. This chain links TRBV30 with TRBJ2-6, with 8 nucleotides matching TRBD1. Germline CDR1 GTSNPN, CDR2 SVGIG (reference sequence). The J segment lost 0 bases and the V segment lost 0 bases, leaving 7 bases of the junction unmatched. The CDR3 is 18 residues long. CDR3 in DNA: TGTGCCTGGAGTGTGAGACAGGGGTTCCCCTCTGGGGCCAACGTCCTGACTTTC. It encodes CAWSVRQGFPSGANVLTF.

In this sample, this clone turned up a few times. The chain recombines TRBV18 with TRBJ2-7; 9 positions agree with TRBD2. Germline V gives CDR1 KGHSH, CDR2 LQKENI. V lost 2 bases and J lost 5; bases outside the gene matches: 4. The CDR3 consists of 14 residues. The CDR3 here is CASSPGSGRNEQYF. Written as DNA, the CDR3 is TGTGCCAGCTCACCAGGGAGCGGGAGGAACGAGCAGTACTTC.

CDR3 residues: CASRTGTANTGELFF. In nucleotides, the CDR3 is TGCGCCAGCCGAACCGGGACTGCGAACACCGGGGAGCTGTTTTTT. The chain employs TRBV5-1 and TRBJ2-2, with TRBD2 as a possible D gene (6 bases). The CDR3 totals 15 residues. Germline CDR1 SGHRS, CDR2 YFSETQ. Trimming cost V 7 bases and J 0 bases, with 13 bases left between them.

This chain joins TRBV19 and TRBJ1-5; 7 bases are shared with TRBD1. This CDR3 has 15 residues. J was trimmed by 3 bases and V by 7 bases; bases with no gene match: 9. The germline V gene encodes CDR1 LNHDA and CDR2 SQIVND (reference sequence). The chain's CDR3 is CASTQQGWDNQPQHF. The CDR3 bases are TGTGCCAGTACTCAACAGGGGTGGGACAATCAGCCCCAGCATTTT.

The chain links TRBV14 to TRBJ2-7; weak D call: TRBD2 (5 bases). Trimming removed 3 bases from V and 4 bases from J, with 19 bases in between. The CDR3 is made up of 16 amino acids. Germline V gene lookup returns CDR1 SGHDN and CDR2 FVKESK. CDR3 sequence: CASSQRSGKVLYEQYF. The CDR3 nucleotides read TGTGCCAGCAGCCAGAGAAGCGGTAAGGTGCTTTACGAGCAGTACTTC.

This rearrangement joins TRBV11-2 to TRBJ2-1, with 7 bases lining up with TRBD2. CDR1 is SGHAT, CDR2 FQNNGV, per germline. With 0 bases clipped from V and 7 bases from J, the junction kept 3 bases outside the gene matches. This CDR3 contains 14 residues. The CDR3 sequence is CASSLESGGNEQFF. Written as DNA, the CDR3 is TGTGCCAGCAGCTTAGAGTCCGGGGGGAATGAGCAGTTCTTC.

V and J are TRBV5-8 and TRBJ2-1; D may be TRBD1 (5 bases). V lost 0 bases, J lost 5 bases, and 15 bases lay in between. This CDR3 comprises 16 residues. Germline loops: CDR1 SGHTS, CDR2 YDEGEE. The DNA for the CDR3 is TGTGCCAGCAGCTTGGATCCATACCAGGGCCACAATGAGCAGTTCTTC. As protein: CASSLDPYQGHNEQFF.

The V and J genes are TRBV10-1 and TRBJ2-3, with D unresolved. V lost 2 bases and J lost 2, with 8 bases in between. Germline values: CDR1 WNHNN, CDR2 SYGVQD (reference sequence). The CDR3 sequence is 14 residues long. In nucleotides, the CDR3 is TGCGCCAGCAGTGAGCTCTTTCCCACAGATACGCAGTATTTT. This gives the protein CASSELFPTDTQYF.

CDR3 DNA sequence: TGTGCCAGCAGCCAACCCAGCGGGACAGGGGGAGAGACCCAGTACTTC. Protein product: CASSQPSGTGGETQYF. V is TRBV4-2 and J is TRBJ2-5; TRBD1 matches 11 bases. The CDR3 loop spans 16 amino acids. Germline trimming cut 2 bases from V and 4 bases from J; bases unmatched to any gene: 6. Germline CDR1 is LGHNA and CDR2 is YNFKEQ.

This chain connects TRBV19 to TRBJ2-1; tentatively, D is TRBD1 (5 bases). This CDR3 is 13 amino acids long. V lost 3 bases to trimming and J lost 6 bases, with 9 bases between them. Germline V gene data show CDR1 as LNHDA and CDR2 as SQIVND (reference sequence). The CDR3 loop reads CASSMGPVNEQFF. The CDR3 DNA reads TGTGCCAGTAGTATGGGGCCGGTCAATGAGCAGTTCTTC.

J is TRBJ1-3 and V is TRBV9; tentatively, D is TRBD1 (5 bases). This CDR3 is built from 15 residues. Trimming pared 3 bases from V and 1 base from J, leaving 11 bases between. Germline CDR1 is SGDLS and CDR2 is YYNGEE. The chain's CDR3 is CASSEGRGSGNTIYF. The DNA of the CDR3 is TGTGCCAGCAGCGAGGGGAGGGGATCTGGAAACACCATATATTTT.

The sample holds one count of this clone. The V call is TRBV3-1 (or the pseudogene TRBV3-2), the J call TRBJ2-1, with D perhaps matching TRBD2 (6 bases). V was trimmed by 0 bases and J by 10 bases, leaving 10 bases between them. The CDR3 consists of 13 residues. In germline, CDR1 is LGHDT, CDR2 YNNKEL (reference sequence). CDR3 in amino acids: CASSQDRRGEQFF. CDR3 bases: TGTGCCAGCAGCCAAGATCGTCGGGGGGAGCAGTTCTTC.